The clone carrying this T cell receptor (beta chain) was seen many times. The data are from a study of T-cell reconstitution after alpha-beta-depleted transplantation in children. The TCRbeta library was prepared with unique molecular identifiers. One entry per CDR3 protein results from TCRdb running MiXCR on the PCR reads. The profile shows under 300,000 distinct CDR3 sequences, approximately 9.8% of them singletons. CDR3 length equals 14 residues. Germline loops: CDR1 SGHDT, CDR2 YYEEEE. The V and J ends lost 1 base and 5 bases respectively, with 12 bases between them. This chain connects TRBV5-6 to TRBJ2-5, with unresolved D. The specimen was PBMCs from the stem cell graft donor, collected from the stem cell graft. The clonotype comes from a human donor who donated a stem cell graft to a child with SCID. The CDR3 loop reads CASSLQSSYETQYF. The DNA of the CDR3 is TGTGCCAGCAGCTTGCAAAGCTCGTACGAGACCCAGTACTTC.